The subject of this entry is one T cell receptor beta chain. When the RNA was reverse transcribed, random hexamers were used with an input of roughly 0.5 to 1 ug. TCRdb itself ran the immunoSEQ multiplex PCR reads through MiXCR, one entry per CDR3 protein. The data show 75,000 to 80,000 distinct CDR3 sequences, approximately 94% seen once. V was shortened by 3 bases and J by 6 bases, with 6 bases between the two germline ends. Germline CDR1 and CDR2: MNHEY and SMNVEV (reference sequence). CDR3 length equals 11 residues. These data are taken from a study of CD8 T cells in Susac syndrome. Sequenced input: CD8+ T cells from PBMCs. The sequence derives from a human donor with Susac syndrome. The chain uses TRBV27 and TRBJ2-7, with unresolved D. The CDR3 spells CASSFGSEQYF. CDR3 nucleotide sequence: TGTGCCAGCAGTTTCGGGTCCGAGCAGTACTTC.